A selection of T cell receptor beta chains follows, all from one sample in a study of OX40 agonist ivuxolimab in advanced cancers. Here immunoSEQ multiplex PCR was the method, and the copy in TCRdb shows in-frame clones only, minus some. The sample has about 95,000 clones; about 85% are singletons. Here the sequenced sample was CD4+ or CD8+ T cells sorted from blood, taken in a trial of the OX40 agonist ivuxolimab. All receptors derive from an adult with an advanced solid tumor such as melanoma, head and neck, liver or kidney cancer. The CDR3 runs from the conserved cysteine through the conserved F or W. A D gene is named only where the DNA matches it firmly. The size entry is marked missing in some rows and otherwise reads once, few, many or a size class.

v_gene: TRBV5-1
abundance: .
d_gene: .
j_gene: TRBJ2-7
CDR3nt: TGCGCCAGCAGCTTGAATGGCGCTTTCTCCTACGAGCAGTACTTC
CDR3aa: CASSLNGAFSYEQYF

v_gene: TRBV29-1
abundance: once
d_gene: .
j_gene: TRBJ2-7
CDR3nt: TGCAGCACAAGGGACACCCTCTACGAGCAGTACTTC
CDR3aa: CSTRDTLYEQYF

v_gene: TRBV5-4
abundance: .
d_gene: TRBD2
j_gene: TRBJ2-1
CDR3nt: TGTGCCAGCAGCTTGGTAGCGGGGGTTTACAATGAGCAGTTCTTC
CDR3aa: CASSLVAGVYNEQFF

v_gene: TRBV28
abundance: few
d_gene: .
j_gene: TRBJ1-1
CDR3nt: TGTGCCAGCAGTGAGGGCGCTGAAGCTTTCTTT
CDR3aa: CASSEGAEAFF

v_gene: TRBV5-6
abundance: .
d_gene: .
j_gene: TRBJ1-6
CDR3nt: TGTGCCAGCAGCTTGGGCCGTGCGGGGTCCTATAATTCACCCCTCCACTTT
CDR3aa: CASSLGRAGSYNSPLHF

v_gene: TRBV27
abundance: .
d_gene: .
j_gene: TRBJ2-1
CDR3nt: TGTGCCAGCAGTTTATCTGGGACCCTTCTCAATGAGCAGTTCTTC
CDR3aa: CASSLSGTLLNEQFF

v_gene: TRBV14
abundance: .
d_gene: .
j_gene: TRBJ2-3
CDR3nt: TGTGCCAGCAGCCAAGAGTACTCGGATACGCAGTATTTT
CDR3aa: CASSQEYSDTQYF

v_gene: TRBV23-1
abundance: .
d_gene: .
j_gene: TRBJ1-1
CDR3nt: TGCGCCAGCAGTCGTAGGGGCACTGAAGCTTTCTTT
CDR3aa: CASSRRGTEAFF

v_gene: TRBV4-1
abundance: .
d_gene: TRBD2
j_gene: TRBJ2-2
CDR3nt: TGCGCCAGCAGCCAAGATGCGGGGGTAGAGGCGAACACCGGGGAGCTGTTTTTT
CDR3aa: CASSQDAGVEANTGELFF

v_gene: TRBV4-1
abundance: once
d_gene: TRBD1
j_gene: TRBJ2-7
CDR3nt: TGCGCCAGCAGCCAACCGGGACAGGGGCGCGAGCAGTACTTC
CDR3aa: CASSQPGQGREQYF

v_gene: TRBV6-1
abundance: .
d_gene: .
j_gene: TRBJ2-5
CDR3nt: TGTGCCAGCAGTGTCTCGGCAGGGGCAGAGACCCAGTACTTC
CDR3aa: CASSVSAGAETQYF

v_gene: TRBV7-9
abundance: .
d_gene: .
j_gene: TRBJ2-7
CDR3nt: TGTGCCAGCATGGCCAGCCTCAGCTCCTACGAGCAGTACTTC
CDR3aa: CASMASLSSYEQYF

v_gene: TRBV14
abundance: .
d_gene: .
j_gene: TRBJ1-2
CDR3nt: TGTGCCAGCAGCCCCCTTCCAGGGATCTATGGCTACACCTTC
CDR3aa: CASSPLPGIYGYTF

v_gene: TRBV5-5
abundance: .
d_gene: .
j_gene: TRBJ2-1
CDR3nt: TGTGCCAGCAGCTTGGATTTACGGCCTGAGCAGTTCTTC
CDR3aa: CASSLDLRPEQFF

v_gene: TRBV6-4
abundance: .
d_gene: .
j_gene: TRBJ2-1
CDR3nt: TGTGCCAGCAGTGCGGGTTCGGGTTATGAGCAGTTCTTC
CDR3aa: CASSAGSGYEQFF

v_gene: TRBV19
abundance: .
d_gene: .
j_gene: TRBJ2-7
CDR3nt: TGTGCCAGTAGTATTGGGGACGTAGCGTACTTC
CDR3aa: CASSIGDVAYF

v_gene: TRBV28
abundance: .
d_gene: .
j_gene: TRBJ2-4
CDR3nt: TGTGCCAGCAGTTTATCCTCCATGTTAGACATTCAGTACTTC
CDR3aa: CASSLSSMLDIQYF

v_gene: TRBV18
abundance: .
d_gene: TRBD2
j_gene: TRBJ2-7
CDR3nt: TGTGCCAGCTCGGTAGGACTAGCGGGACTCTACGAGCAGTACTTC
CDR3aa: CASSVGLAGLYEQYF

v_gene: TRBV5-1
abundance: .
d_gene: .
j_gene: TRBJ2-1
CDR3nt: TGCGCCAGCAGCTTGGCCAGGAGGCCCTACAATGAGCAGTTCTTC
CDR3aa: CASSLARRPYNEQFF

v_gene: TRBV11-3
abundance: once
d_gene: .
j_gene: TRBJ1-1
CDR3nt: TGTGCCAGCAGCTTAGATCCCGGGAACACTGAAGCTTTCTTT
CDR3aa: CASSLDPGNTEAFF

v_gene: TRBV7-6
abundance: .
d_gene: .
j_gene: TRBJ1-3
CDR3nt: TGTGCCAGCAGCTTCGACATTCAAGCTGGAAACACCATATATTTT
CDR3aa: CASSFDIQAGNTIYF

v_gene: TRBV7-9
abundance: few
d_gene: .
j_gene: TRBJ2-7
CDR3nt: TGTGCCAGCAGCTTAGTATCTGTGTGGGGCAGGGACTCCTACGAGCAGTACTTC
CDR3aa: CASSLVSVWGRDSYEQYF